This entry features one T cell receptor (beta chain) sequence. Per the original data handling: Reference gene primer amplification in the assay estimated nucleated cell counts. Generated by immunoSEQ multiplex PCR, the TCRdb table keeps only in-frame clones and is missing some. That table gives V, J and clone size, and the DNA gave D and trimming. The sample records some 200,000 clones, about nine tenths being singletons. Looked up from germline, CDR1 is LNHDA and CDR2 is SQIVND (reference sequence). V dropped 3 bases and J dropped 2; count of bases not matched to a gene: 6. CDR3 length equals 16 residues. Participants were aged roughly 18 to 100 years from around 24 US areas. The data belong to a study of blood T cell repertoires in COVID-19. About the research overall: The samples span acute and convalescent COVID-19 from the United States, Italy and Spain. PBMCs, B-cell-depleted T cells, or T cells were the source of the cDNA or gDNA that made up the material.

J is TRBJ2-7 and V is TRBV19; 11 bases align to TRBD2. The TCR was taken from a man aged 25-40 years in a cohort exposed to, infected with or recovered from COVID-19 (not recorded which). Material for sequencing was PBMCs or T cells enriched from blood (not recorded which). This chain's CDR3 is CASSIGPGLAAYEQYF. The DNA for the CDR3 is TGTGCCAGTAGTATCGGCCCGGGACTAGCGGCCTACGAGCAGTACTTC.